This T cell receptor (beta chain) was documented in a study of regulatory T cells in long-lasting Graves disease. Looking at the study overall: To qualify as persistent, Graves' disease required over 5 years of antithyroid drugs with positive TSH receptor antibodies.

The CDR3 is 13 residues long. V lost 6 bases and J lost 5, with 14 bases in between. Per the germline V gene, CDR1 is MNHNS and CDR2 is SASEGT. Investigators prepared the TCR beta libraries by applying iRepertoire HTBI primers and Arm-PCR of CDR3 regions. Via MiXCR, TCRdb re-called the multiplex PCR reads, giving one row per CDR3 protein. Of 500,000 to 700,000 distinct CDR3 sequences listed, 25% to 35% were seen once; the top ten hold around 42%. Points on this clonotype: Its antigen remains unidentified.

Time point meaning: persistent/refractory GD, antithyroid drugs over 5 years with positive TRAb. There was RNA extracted from PBMCs, and the TCR library was made from it. Study-wide results and limits: Persistent Graves' patients possessed reduced TCR diversity relative to recently diagnosed ones. Sample size was small, which may have lowered accuracy.

This chain uses TRBV6-1 with TRBJ2-7; perhaps TRBD1 as D (6 bases). Sample: peripheral blood mononuclear cells (PBMCs), taken when the disease was refractory, from a patient treated with antithyroid drugs. This clonotype was obtained from a female donor with Graves disease. The CDR3 loop is CASRSNRDHEQYF. The CDR3 region has the DNA TGTGCCAGCAGATCAAACAGGGATCACGAGCAGTACTTC.